The 23 T cell receptor beta chains presented below share a single source sample, sequenced in a study of blood T cell repertoires in COVID-19. Repertoires were generated with immunoSEQ multiplex PCR, while TCRdb's copy carries only in-frame clones and drops some. The sample has 200,000 to 300,000 clones; roughly 82% are singletons. Sequenced sample: peripheral blood. These receptors were taken from a man aged 35-49 years who had recovered from COVID-19.

The chain recombines TRBV27 with TRBJ1-2; unclear D gene. V lost 7 bases, J lost 2 bases, and 14 bases lay in between. CDR3 size: 14 residues. The germline CDR1 and CDR2 sequences are MNHEY and SMNVEV (reference sequence). The CDR3 DNA reads as TGTGCCAGCACCTCGTTCCCCCTAAACTATGGCTACACCTTC. Protein product: CASTSFPLNYGYTF.

The chain is built from TRBV2 and TRBJ1-2; 9 positions agree with TRBD1. CDR3 size: 15 residues. CDR1 is SNHLY and CDR2 is FYNNEI in the germline V gene. V lost 0 bases to trimming and J lost 5 bases; unmatched junction nucleotides: 4. This CDR3 is CASSEAPGTGYGYTF. The CDR3, as DNA: TGTGCCAGCAGTGAAGCTCCCGGGACAGGGTATGGCTACACCTTC.

The V call is TRBV12-3 or TRBV12-4, the J call TRBJ1-5, with D perhaps TRBD1 (5 bases). V shed 4 bases and J shed 4 bases, with 8 bases lying between them. The CDR3 sequence is 13 residues long. The CDR3 region has the DNA TGTGCCAGCAGTTCTAACAGGAATCAGCCCCAGCATTTT. It encodes CASSSNRNQPQHF.

This clone was recorded only once. This chain joins TRBV5-4 and TRBJ2-3; TRBD2 aligns across 8 bases. V trimming: 4 bases; J trimming: 4 bases; junction bases outside the gene matches: 8. From germline, CDR1 is SGHNT and CDR2 YYREEE (reference sequence). This CDR3 contains 15 residues. The chain's CDR3 is CASSLWSGSSDTQYF. CDR3 sequence (DNA): TGTGCCAGCAGCCTCTGGAGCGGGAGCTCAGATACGCAGTATTTT.

This clone appeared once. V is TRBV27 and J is TRBJ1-4, with 7 nucleotides matching TRBD1. The CDR3 runs 17 residues. Per the germline V gene, CDR1 is MNHEY and CDR2 is SMNVEV (reference sequence). With 5 bases clipped from V and 7 bases from J, the junction kept 16 bases outside the gene matches. CDR3 coding DNA: TGTGCCAGCAGTCCCCAAAGTCGACAGGGTTGGGGTGAAAAACTGTTTTTT. Residues: CASSPQSRQGWGEKLFF.

The gene calls are TRBV19 and TRBJ2-7; 7 bases are a match to TRBD1. The germline V gene has CDR1 LNHDA and CDR2 SQIVND (reference sequence). V was pared by 4 bases and J by 5 bases, with 2 bases of the junction left unmatched. The CDR3 has 12 residues. This chain's CDR3 is CASSTDRDEQYF. CDR3 nucleotide sequence: TGTGCCAGTAGTACAGACAGGGACGAGCAGTACTTC.

This chain uses TRBV5-4 with TRBJ1-1, with D tentatively TRBD1 (6 bases). V lost 0 bases, J lost 0 bases, and 18 bases lay in between. Germline-derived CDR1 and CDR2 are SGHNT and YYREEE (reference sequence). The CDR3 has 18 residues. Written as DNA, the CDR3 is TGTGCCAGCAGCTTGGATTTTAGCGATCCAGGGGTGAACACTGAAGCTTTCTTT. Its protein is CASSLDFSDPGVNTEAFF.

The genes are TRBV30 and TRBJ2-7; a weak D match, TRBD2 (7 bases). Trimming took 4 bases from V and 6 from J, leaving 16 bases between them. This CDR3 contains 13 residues. Germline-derived CDR1 and CDR2 are GTSNPN and SVGIG (reference sequence). The CDR3 is CAWNGWGGSEQYF. The DNA for the CDR3 is TGTGCCTGGAACGGTTGGGGGGGCTCCGAGCAGTACTTC. Together with reference TRBV30 and TRBJ2-7, the CDR3 gives the full variable domain: SQTIHQWPATLVQPVGSPLSLECTVEGTSNPNLYWYRQAAGRGLQLLFYSVGIGQISSEVPQNLSASRPQDRQFILSSKKLLLSDSGFYLCAWNGWGGSEQYFGPGTRLTVT.

This chain links TRBV6-2 or TRBV6-3 with TRBJ2-2; 11 nucleotides line up with TRBD2. V was pared by 2 bases and J by 3 bases, with 11 bases of the junction left unmatched. The CDR3 runs 19 residues. Germline-derived CDR1 and CDR2 are MNHEY and SVGEGT. CDR3 amino acids: CASSYPTTSGRWDTGELFF. DNA for the CDR3: TGTGCCAGCAGTTACCCGACCACTAGCGGGAGATGGGACACCGGGGAGCTGTTTTTT.

This clone was seen only once. V gene TRBV20-1 combines with J gene TRBJ2-3; 10 bases are a match to TRBD2. CDR3 length equals 15 residues. CDR1 and CDR2 from the germline V gene are DFQATT and SNEGSKA (reference sequence). V shed 3 bases and J 2 bases; nucleotides not matched to a gene: 5. The CDR3 region is CSASPSGGYTDTQYF. In DNA, the CDR3 is TGCAGTGCTAGTCCTAGCGGGGGATACACAGATACGCAGTATTTT.

The gene calls are TRBV18 and TRBJ2-1, with D unresolved. Germline CDR1 and CDR2: KGHSH and LQKENI. The length of the CDR3 is 13 residues. The V end was cut by 3 bases, the J end by 5 bases, with 8 bases between. In DNA form, the CDR3 reads TGTGCCAGCTCACCTCTAGTGCACAATGAGCAGTTCTTC. The encoded protein is CASSPLVHNEQFF.

The V and J genes are TRBV24-1 and TRBJ2-3, with D perhaps matching TRBD2 (5 bases). CDR1 and CDR2 (germline): KGHDR, SFDVKD. Trimming stripped 3 bases from V and 1 base from J, with 10 bases between. The CDR3 is 15 amino acids. For the CDR3, the DNA is TGTGCCACCAGTGATGTAACCGGGGGCACAGATACGCAGTATTTT. Translation gives CATSDVTGGTDTQYF.

The chain is built from TRBV30 and TRBJ1-3, with 7 bases identical to TRBD1. Looked up from germline, CDR1 is GTSNPN and CDR2 is SVGIG (reference sequence). Trimming at V came to 2 bases and at J to 0 bases, leaving 7 bases not matched to a gene. The CDR3 loop spans 16 amino acids. As DNA, the CDR3 is TGTGCCTGGAGTTCGGGACAGACGACCTCTGGAAACACCATATATTTT. Translation gives CAWSSGQTTSGNTIYF.

The chain couples TRBV5-4 to TRBJ1-3; 8 positions agree with TRBD1. The CDR3 has 16 residues. Germline V gene lookup returns CDR1 SGHNT and CDR2 YYREEE (reference sequence). V lost 0 bases and J lost 5; bases outside the gene matches: 7. CDR3: CASSLGGQGLRNTIYF. In nucleotides, the CDR3 is TGTGCCAGCAGCTTGGGAGGACAGGGACTTAGAAACACCATATATTTT.

CDR3 amino acids: CASTGQRLAKNIQYF. CDR3 nucleotide sequence: TGTGCCAGCACTGGACAGAGACTAGCCAAAAACATTCAGTACTTC. The chain uses TRBV2 and TRBJ2-4, with D perhaps TRBD1 (6 bases). The CDR3 sequence is 15 residues long. Germline values: CDR1 SNHLY, CDR2 FYNNEI. V lost 7 bases and J lost 0, with 13 bases in between.

J is TRBJ1-1 and V is TRBV5-4, with D tentatively TRBD1 (6 bases). Germline V gene sequence: CDR1 SGHNT, CDR2 YYREEE (reference sequence). The CDR3 is made up of 13 amino acids. V lost 2 bases to trimming and J lost 3 bases, with 8 bases between them. The CDR3 DNA reads TGTGCCAGCAGCTTCTACAGGGACACTGAAGCTTTCTTT. Its protein is CASSFYRDTEAFF.

This sequence joins TRBV6-5 and TRBJ2-3; TRBD2 agrees at 7 bases. V lost 8 bases to trimming and J lost 5 bases; unmatched junction nucleotides: 4. Germline V gives CDR1 MNHEY, CDR2 SVGAGI. This CDR3 has 12 amino acids. CDR3 bases: TGTGCCAGCTCGGGAGGTGGAGATACGCAGTATTTT. This sequence encodes CASSGGGDTQYF.

The chain couples TRBV7-9 to TRBJ1-2, with 10 bases matching TRBD1. Germline V gene lookup returns CDR1 SEHNR and CDR2 FQNEAQ (reference sequence). V lost 4 bases, J lost 2 bases, and 10 bases stayed unmatched. The CDR3 has 17 amino acids. CDR3 coding DNA: TGTGCCAGCAGCTCGAACCGGGACAGGGGCCTAAACTATGGCTACACCTTC. Translation: CASSSNRDRGLNYGYTF.

The chain is built from TRBV2 and TRBJ2-7; 8 bases are shared with TRBD1. Looked up from germline, CDR1 is SNHLY and CDR2 is FYNNEI. This CDR3 comprises 13 residues. V lost 7 bases, J lost 1 base, and 3 bases stayed unmatched. The CDR3, as DNA: TGTGCCAGCATGAGACAGGGGTCCTACGAGCAGTACTTC. Translating gives CASMRQGSYEQYF.

The chain couples TRBV6-4 to TRBJ2-3, with TRBD2 matching 9 bases. V lost 0 bases and J lost 8; bases outside the gene matches: 6. The CDR3 runs 15 residues. Looked up from germline, CDR1 is MRHNA and CDR2 is SNTAGT. The CDR3 sequence is CASSDSLAGSSTQYF. The CDR3, as DNA: TGTGCCAGCAGTGACTCCCTAGCGGGATCGTCTACGCAGTATTTT.

V usage is TRBV7-9 and J usage is TRBJ1-4; TRBD1 is a possible D gene (5 bases). In germline, CDR1 is SEHNR, CDR2 FQNEAQ (reference sequence). This CDR3 contains 14 residues. V was shortened by 2 bases and J by 8 bases, with 12 bases between the two germline ends. The chain's CDR3 is CASSLSGLGEKLFF. DNA for the CDR3: TGTGCCAGCAGCTTATCAGGGTTGGGGGAAAAACTGTTTTTT.

For the CDR3, the DNA is TGCGCCAGCAGCCAAGTCCCATCAGGGGCAACTGAGCAGTTCTTC. Its protein is CASSQVPSGATEQFF. The V call is TRBV4-3, the J call TRBJ2-1; D is perhaps TRBD1 (6 bases). The CDR3 sequence is 15 residues long. Trimming took 1 base from V and 9 from J, leaving 16 bases between them. Germline V CDR1 and CDR2: LGHNA, YSLEER.

V gene TRBV5-6 combines with J gene TRBJ1-4, with D uncertain. This CDR3 is built from 12 residues. Trimming removed 1 base at V and 10 bases at J, with 8 bases between. The V gene's germline CDR1 is SGHDT and CDR2 YYEEEE. The CDR3 coding sequence is TGTGCCAGCAGCTTGAAGTACGGAAAACTGTTTTTT. This codes for CASSLKYGKLFF.